The 32 T cell receptor beta chains below were found in one sample sequenced in a study of STAT3 mutations in large granular lymphocyte leukemia. The method was immunoSEQ multiplex PCR; TCRdb's version includes in-frame clones alone and lacks a portion of them. The table lists about 2,100 clones, roughly 60% of them singletons. No antigens are known for them. Study-level results: At least one immunodominant TCR beta clonotype appeared in every T-cell large granular lymphocyte leukemia patient.

Sequenced sample: peripheral blood mononuclear cells. These receptor sequences come from a man aged 55 to 70 with T-cell large granular lymphocyte leukemia. Some clones in this sample may be carry-over from other donors' samples.

DNA for the CDR3: TGTGCCAGCTCAGACAGGGCTGGGGCCAACGTCCTGACTTTC. Residues: CASSDRAGANVLTF. The V call is TRBV18, the J call TRBJ2-6; TRBD1 agrees at 7 bases. The ends lost 5 bases at V and 2 bases at J; junction bases unmatched: 0. The CDR3 extends over 14 amino acids. Per germline, CDR1 KGHSH and CDR2 LQKENI.

The chain has TRBV30 and TRBJ1-4, with D unresolved. Deletions cut 2 bases from V and 8 bases from J, with 12 bases between. The germline V gene has CDR1 GTSNPN and CDR2 SVGIG (reference sequence). The CDR3 has 13 residues. CDR3 region: CAWSPKYPEKLFF. As DNA, the CDR3 is TGTGCCTGGAGTCCCAAGTATCCAGAAAAACTGTTTTTT.

J is TRBJ1-4 and V is TRBV4-2, with D possibly TRBD1 on 6 matching bases. The CDR3 length is 14 residues. The V and J ends lost 6 bases and 0 bases respectively, with 8 bases between them. Looked up from germline, CDR1 is LGHNA and CDR2 is YNFKEQ. The CDR3 loop is CASRQGTTNEKLFF. The CDR3 nucleotides read TGTGCCAGCAGACAGGGAACAACTAATGAAAAACTGTTTTTT.

This clone was seen a handful of times. The chain joins TRBV5-1 to TRBJ2-7; D might be TRBD2 (5 bases). The CDR3 runs 15 residues. CDR1 SGHRS and CDR2 YFSETQ come from the germline V gene. The V gene lost 2 bases and the J gene lost 0 bases, with 12 bases spanning the gap. Written as DNA, the CDR3 is TGCGCCAGCAGCTTCACTAGGGCCAACTCCTACGAGCAGTACTTC. It is translated as CASSFTRANSYEQYF. Drawing the rest from reference TRBV5-1 and TRBJ2-7, the complete variable domain is KAGVTQTPRYLIKTRGQQVTLSCSPISGHRSVSWYQQTPGQGLQFLFEYFSETQRNKGNFPGRFSGRQFSNSRSEMNVSTLELGDSALYLCASSFTRANSYEQYFGPGTRLTVT.

The chain uses TRBV30 and TRBJ1-6; 7 positions agree with TRBD1. Germline CDR1 and CDR2: GTSNPN and SVGIG (reference sequence). This CDR3 comprises 13 residues. After removal of 2 bases from V and 7 bases from J, the junction contained 2 bases not matched to a gene. The CDR3 sequence: CAWSQQGNSPLHF. Here the CDR3 DNA reads TGTGCCTGGAGTCAACAGGGGAATTCACCCCTCCACTTT. The full variable domain, completed using reference TRBV30 and TRBJ1-6, is SQTIHQWPATLVQPVGSPLSLECTVEGTSNPNLYWYRQAAGRGLQLLFYSVGIGQISSEVPQNLSASRPQDRQFILSSKKLLLSDSGFYLCAWSQQGNSPLHFGNGTRLTVT.

The rearrangement links TRBV5-1 to TRBJ1-5, with 11 bases matching TRBD1. V was clipped by 4 bases and J by 6 bases; unmatched bases: 3. The length of the CDR3 is 14 residues. CDR1 and CDR2 (germline): SGHRS, YFSETQ. The CDR3 spells CASSIGQGAQPQHF. The CDR3 region has the DNA TGCGCCAGCAGCATAGGACAGGGGGCTCAGCCCCAGCATTTT. Full variable domain (missing parts from reference TRBV5-1 and TRBJ1-5): KAGVTQTPRYLIKTRGQQVTLSCSPISGHRSVSWYQQTPGQGLQFLFEYFSETQRNKGNFPGRFSGRQFSNSRSEMNVSTLELGDSALYLCASSIGQGAQPQHFGDGTRLSIL.

This clone was seen more than once but under ten times. The rearrangement joins TRBV18 to TRBJ2-7, with unresolved D. There are 15 residues in the CDR3. The V and J ends lost 4 bases and 7 bases respectively, with 20 bases between them. The germline gives CDR1 KGHSH, CDR2 LQKENI. CDR3 protein: CASSRDAGNGREQYF. DNA for the CDR3: TGTGCCAGCTCACGTGACGCTGGGAATGGTAGGGAGCAGTACTTC.

The CDR3 loop reads CASRERIYGYTF. Here the CDR3 DNA reads TGTGCCAGCAGGGAGAGAATTTATGGCTACACCTTC. This chain joins TRBV6-6 and TRBJ1-2; D is undetermined. The CDR3 covers 12 residues. Germline loops: CDR1 MNHNY, CDR2 SVGAGI (reference sequence). Trimming removed 6 bases at V and 5 bases at J, with 10 bases between.

By share of the sample, this clone is medium-sized (0.01 to 0.1%). The CDR3 loop reads CASGGLDSPLHF. DNA for the CDR3: TGCGCCAGCGGCGGTTTGGATTCACCCCTCCACTTT. This rearrangement joins TRBV10-2 to TRBJ1-6; D gene ambiguous. V shed 8 bases and J shed 8 bases, with 10 bases lying between them. From germline, CDR1 is WSHSY and CDR2 SAAADI. There are 12 residues in the CDR3.

V and J are TRBV7-9 and TRBJ2-1; D unresolved. Per the germline V gene, CDR1 is SEHNR and CDR2 is FQNEAQ (reference sequence). V was cut by 4 bases and J by 3 bases, with 13 bases left in between. This CDR3 has 15 residues. Here the CDR3 reads CASSSDSTHYNEQFF. Here the CDR3 DNA reads TGTGCCAGCAGCTCAGACTCGACTCACTACAATGAGCAGTTCTTC.

This chain links TRBV2 with TRBJ1-6; 11 bases map to TRBD1. Germline V CDR1 and CDR2: SNHLY, FYNNEI. The trim removed 3 bases at V and 11 bases at J, leaving 3 bases unmatched. The CDR3 has 14 amino acids. CDR3 DNA sequence: TGTGCCAGCAGTGAGGGACAGGGGGAGCCACCCCTCCACTTT. It yields the protein CASSEGQGEPPLHF.

The chain combines TRBV7-9 with TRBJ2-5; 7 bases fit TRBD1. Germline trimming cut 5 bases from V and 0 bases from J; bases unmatched to any gene: 6. CDR1 and CDR2 (germline): SEHNR, FQNEAQ (reference sequence). This CDR3 spans 15 amino acids. The CDR3: CASSGIGTDQETQYF. In nucleotides, the CDR3 is TGTGCCAGCAGCGGCATTGGGACAGACCAAGAGACCCAGTACTTC.

The chain uses TRBV4-3 and TRBJ2-7; D remains unclear. Trimming took off 1 base at V and 2 bases at J, with 12 bases between the two ends. The CDR3 extends over 15 amino acids. Per germline, CDR1 LGHNA and CDR2 YSLEER. The CDR3 DNA reads TGCGCCAGCAGCCAAGTTCCAGGCGGAACCTACGAGCAGTACTTC. As protein: CASSQVPGGTYEQYF.

This clone was seen a few times. The J gene is TRBJ1-2, the V gene TRBV7-9; the match to TRBD1 covers 9 bases. V lost 5 bases, J lost 4 bases, and 5 bases stayed unmatched. The CDR3 extends over 14 amino acids. The germline CDR1 and CDR2 sequences are SEHNR and FQNEAQ (reference sequence). In nucleotides, the CDR3 is TGTGCCAGCAGCCCGGACAGGGGAGGCTATGGCTACACCTTC. It is translated as CASSPDRGGYGYTF.

V and J are TRBV5-4 and TRBJ1-4; 10 nucleotides agree with TRBD1. Germline V gene sequence: CDR1 SGHNT, CDR2 YYREEE (reference sequence). The CDR3 length is 15 residues. V lost 4 bases, J lost 6 bases, and 6 bases stayed unmatched. The CDR3 loop reads CASSPGQGGDEKLFF. CDR3 nucleotides: TGTGCCAGCAGCCCAGGACAGGGGGGTGATGAAAAACTGTTTTTT. Full variable domain (missing parts from reference TRBV5-4 and TRBJ1-4): ETGVTQSPTHLIKTRGQQVTLRCSSQSGHNTVSWYQQALGQGPQFIFQYYREEENGRGNFPPRFSGLQFPNYSSELNVNALELDDSALYLCASSPGQGGDEKLFFGSGTQLSVL.

A remark on this clone: Compared with germline, one end of the junction differs, possibly owing to a read error. The rearrangement joins TRBV4-2 to TRBJ2-1; 7 bases are a match to TRBD2. Looked up from germline, CDR1 is LGHNA and CDR2 is YNFKEQ. The CDR3 has 14 amino acids. CDR3 loop: CASSQAGTYNEQFF. CDR3 sequence (DNA): TGTGCCAGCAGTCAAGCGGGGACCTACAATGAGCAGTTCTTC.

This clone was recorded a few times. The chain employs TRBV11-2 and TRBJ2-3; no clear D. From germline, CDR1 is SGHAT and CDR2 FQNNGV. V lost 4 bases, J lost 2 bases, and 4 bases lay in between. The CDR3 totals 12 residues. In DNA, the CDR3 is TGTGCCAGCAGCTCCTCCACAGATACGCAGTATTTT. It specifies CASSSSTDTQYF.

The rearrangement uses TRBV30 and TRBJ1-2, with 8 bases that match TRBD1. The junction had 9 bases not matched to a gene; V was cut back by 4 bases and J by 5 bases. CDR1 GTSNPN and CDR2 SVGIG come from the germline V gene (reference sequence). The CDR3 covers 14 residues. The chain's CDR3 is CAWKSMDREYGYTF. The CDR3 nucleotides are TGTGCCTGGAAATCAATGGACAGGGAGTATGGCTACACCTTC. The complete variable domain, with remaining parts taken from reference TRBV30 and TRBJ1-2, reads SQTIHQWPATLVQPVGSPLSLECTVEGTSNPNLYWYRQAAGRGLQLLFYSVGIGQISSEVPQNLSASRPQDRQFILSSKKLLLSDSGFYLCAWKSMDREYGYTFGSGTRLTVV.

The rearrangement joins TRBV5-1 to TRBJ1-2; the D is unclear. V was cut by 0 bases and J by 6 bases, with 9 bases left in between. The germline CDR1 and CDR2 sequences are SGHRS and YFSETQ. The CDR3 is 13 amino acids. The CDR3 bases are TGCGCCAGCAGCTTGGCCTCGAGCCATGGCTACACCTTC. Its translation: CASSLASSHGYTF.

The rearrangement links TRBV29-1 to TRBJ1-1, with D possibly being TRBD1 (6 bases). Germline V gene data show CDR1 as SQVTM and CDR2 as ANQGSEA. There are 13 residues in the CDR3. Deletions cut 5 bases from V and 1 base from J, with 11 bases between. In DNA, the CDR3 is TGCAGCGTTTCCCAGGGGACGAACACTGAAGCTTTCTTT. It specifies CSVSQGTNTEAFF.

To note about this clone: Its ends do not fully match the called genes, so a read error is possible. V gene TRBV5-4 combines with J gene TRBJ2-5, with D unclear. This CDR3 comprises 13 residues. In germline, CDR1 is SGHNT, CDR2 YYREEE (reference sequence). The CDR3 region is CASSLDNQETQYF. CDR3 nucleotide sequence: TGTGCCAGCAGCCTCGACAACCAGGAGACCCAGTACTTC.

This chain links TRBV18 with TRBJ1-5; D unresolved. Germline V gene sequence: CDR1 KGHSH, CDR2 LQKENI. The CDR3 length is 13 residues. The V and J ends lost 3 bases and 4 bases respectively, with 7 bases between them. Here the CDR3 DNA reads TGTGCCAGCTCACCCGGAGGGAATCAGCCCCAGCATTTT. The encoded protein is CASSPGGNQPQHF.

J is TRBJ2-7 and V is TRBV7-2; 7 bases fit TRBD2. Germline-derived CDR1 and CDR2 are SGHTA and FQGNSA. The CDR3 covers 14 residues. V was clipped by 8 bases and J by 7 bases; unmatched bases: 14. The CDR3 coding sequence is TGTGCCAGCGCCGAGCGGGGCTCGGGTTGGGAGCAGTACTTC. Protein: CASAERGSGWEQYF.

J is TRBJ2-7 and V is TRBV4-2; 12 nucleotides line up with TRBD2. The germline gives CDR1 LGHNA, CDR2 YNFKEQ. V shed 0 bases, J shed 4 bases, and the junction held 1 base outside the gene matches. The length of the CDR3 is 15 residues. CDR3 in amino acids: CASSQDTSGGYEQYF. The DNA of the CDR3 is TGTGCCAGCAGCCAAGACACTAGCGGGGGGTACGAGCAGTACTTC.

In this sample, this clone turned up a few times. The chain employs TRBV5-1 and TRBJ2-7; the D call may be TRBD1 or TRBD2 (5 bases each). There are 13 residues in the CDR3. The germline V and J ends were trimmed by 4 bases and 3 bases, with 11 bases remaining between them. The germline gives CDR1 SGHRS, CDR2 YFSETQ. CDR3 nucleotide sequence: TGCGCCAGCAGCGATGGGGGTTTCTACGAGCAGTACTTC. The encoded protein is CASSDGGFYEQYF.

The CDR3 region is CAWTFQKGYGYTF. The DNA of the CDR3 is TGTGCCTGGACTTTCCAGAAGGGCTATGGCTACACCTTC. This rearrangement joins TRBV30 to TRBJ1-2; D unresolved. This CDR3 region has 13 residues. CDR1 and CDR2 from the germline V gene are GTSNPN and SVGIG (reference sequence). Trimming pared 4 bases from V and 4 bases from J, leaving 13 bases between.

V is TRBV5-1 and J is TRBJ1-2; perhaps TRBD1 as D (6 bases). Germline CDR1 SGHRS, CDR2 YFSETQ. Trimming left V 4 bases short and J 7 bases short, with 23 bases between. This CDR3 is built from 16 residues. The CDR3 DNA reads TGCGCCAGCAGCCTGGGAAATACGGCAGGGGAGGGTGGCTACACCTTC. Amino acid sequence: CASSLGNTAGEGGYTF.

This clone has more than one count but fewer than ten. J is TRBJ1-1 and V is TRBV15; a possible D gene is TRBD1 (6 bases). Trimming shortened V by 0 bases and J by 3 bases, and 17 bases separated the two germline ends. The germline CDR1 and CDR2 sequences are LNHNV and YYDKDF (reference sequence). This CDR3 has 17 residues. The CDR3 is CATSRDWLGGRDTEAFF. The CDR3 region has the DNA TGTGCCACCAGCAGAGATTGGCTGGGGGGCAGGGACACTGAAGCTTTCTTT.

CDR3 region: CAWRQVEAFF. CDR3 bases: TGTGCCTGGAGACAGGTTGAAGCTTTCTTT. This chain links TRBV30 with TRBJ1-1; D may be TRBD1 (5 bases). Germline CDR1 is GTSNPN and CDR2 is SVGIG (reference sequence). The CDR3 runs 10 residues. Deletions cut 3 bases from V and 7 bases from J, with 6 bases between.

The chain links TRBV7-2 to TRBJ2-7, with 9 bases identical to TRBD1. CDR3 length: 13 amino acids. The V gene end was trimmed by 5 bases and the J gene end by 7 bases; junction bases not matched to a gene: 6. CDR1 and CDR2 from the germline V gene are SGHTA and FQGNSA. CDR3 DNA sequence: TGTGCCAGCAGCCCCGGGACAGGGAGTGAGCAGTACTTC. It yields the protein CASSPGTGSEQYF.

This clone was detected a few times. V gene TRBV28 combines with J gene TRBJ2-7; tentative D call: TRBD1 (7 bases). The V and J ends lost 2 bases and 6 bases respectively, with 17 bases between them. This CDR3 has 15 residues. CDR1 is MDHEN and CDR2 is SYDVKM in the germline V gene. The CDR3 reads CASSLGGGLGGEQYF. CDR3 DNA: TGTGCCAGCAGTTTAGGAGGGGGCCTAGGAGGCGAGCAGTACTTC.

V gene TRBV5-1 combines with J gene TRBJ1-6; D unresolved. This CDR3 spans 16 amino acids. Between the trimmed V and J ends, which lost 4 bases and 6 bases, there was a span of 17 bases. Germline CDR1 and CDR2: SGHRS and YFSETQ. DNA of the CDR3: TGCGCCAGCAGCCATACCCAAGAGACCCCTAATTCACCCCTCCACTTT. Amino acid sequence: CASSHTQETPNSPLHF.